This T cell receptor beta chain originates from a study of blood T cell repertoires in COVID-19. About the study: The cDNA or gDNA used as material had been derived from T cells, B-cell-depleted T cells, or PBMCs.

Per the authors' pipeline: Nucleated cell number was recorded as an estimate derived from reference gene primer amplification. Profiling relied on immunoSEQ multiplex PCR, and the TCRdb table lists in-frame clones only, not all of them. For V, J and clone size, that table is used; D and trimming come from the DNA. The sample includes 300,000 to 400,000 clones, around 85% of them seen just once. Enrolled through a virtual design, the participants were between roughly 18 and 100 years of age and came from about two dozen US areas. Researchers sorted participants into cohorts using their self-reported clinical history. Trimming stripped 2 bases from V and 1 base from J, with 17 bases between. There are 17 residues in the CDR3. Germline V lookup: CDR1 SNHLY, CDR2 FYNNEI. This clone was recorded only once.

The rearrangement joins TRBV2 to TRBJ1-1; tentatively, D is TRBD1 (6 bases). The sample taken for sequencing was PBMCs or T cells enriched from blood (not recorded which). The TCR was taken from a woman in her twenties or thirties who had been exposed to COVID-19. Written as DNA, the CDR3 is TGTGCCAGCAGTGAACCAGGGGTGGGTTTGAAGAACACTGAAGCTTTCTTT. It encodes CASSEPGVGLKNTEAFF.